This TCR beta chain stems from a study of blood T cell repertoires in COVID-19. Study-level information: Sites across the United States, Italy and Spain contributed samples from acute and convalescent COVID-19. Sources were T cells, B-cell-depleted T cells, or PBMCs; the material itself was cDNA or gDNA.

Those enrolled in Seattle joined during active infection and were followed longitudinally afterward. This clone was recorded only once. CDR1 and CDR2 from the germline V gene are SGHRS and YFSETQ. CDR3 length: 18 residues. V lost 0 bases to trimming and J lost 4 bases; unmatched junction nucleotides: 5. TCRdb's table, derived via immunoSEQ multiplex PCR, lists solely in-frame clones and lacks some. The sample comprises 200,000 to 300,000 clones, about 82% of which are singletons, and 5.1% rests with the top ten. The chain has TRBV5-1 and TRBJ2-2; 14 bases align to TRBD2. The receptor's source is a man in his fifties with COVID-19, enrolled during active disease. The specimen was peripheral blood. In DNA, the CDR3 is TGCGCCAGCAGCTTGGGCCCCGGGACTAGCGGGGGCACCGGGGAGCTGTTTTTT. It codes for CASSLGPGTSGGTGELFF.